This entry lists 7 T cell receptor beta chains sequenced from one sample in a study of shared clonotypes between healthy human individuals. The data were produced by immunoSEQ multiplex PCR, yet TCRdb's version contains in-frame clones alone and is incomplete. Of some 1 million clones detected, approximately 68% appear once; the ten largest clones hold over 1.3%. The specimen sequenced was memory CD4+ T cells sorted from blood. Described subset: CD45RA-negative fraction. These receptors were taken from a man aged 18 to 30 in good health.

This sequence joins TRBV6-1 and TRBJ2-7, with D perhaps TRBD1 (6 bases). Germline loops: CDR1 MNHNS, CDR2 SASEGT. This CDR3 is 16 amino acids long. V lost 4 bases and J 5 bases, leaving 21 bases between the germline ends. CDR3 DNA sequence: TGTGCCAGCAGTGTACTGCAGGGGCCAGCAAACGACGAGCAGTACTTC. It yields the protein CASSVLQGPANDEQYF.

The CDR3 loop is CASSKGGTYNEQFF. The CDR3 nucleotides read TGTGCCAGTTCCAAAGGGGGGACCTACAATGAGCAGTTCTTC. The chain uses TRBV2 and TRBJ2-1; either TRBD1 or TRBD2 may fit D (6 bases each). The V gene lost 9 bases and the J gene lost 2 bases, with 14 bases spanning the gap. Looked up from germline, CDR1 is SNHLY and CDR2 is FYNNEI. This CDR3 has 14 amino acids.

This chain uses TRBV2 with TRBJ1-2; unclear D gene. V lost 8 bases and J 3 bases, leaving 7 bases between the germline ends. The length of the CDR3 is 11 residues. Germline CDR1 is SNHLY and CDR2 is FYNNEI. The CDR3 sequence: CASGVYYGYTF. DNA of the CDR3: TGTGCCAGCGGGGTTTACTATGGCTACACCTTC.

V is TRBV5-6 and J is TRBJ1-4; D perhaps matches TRBD1 (6 bases). Germline CDR1 and CDR2: SGHDT and YYEEEE. Trimming pared 2 bases from V and 3 bases from J, leaving 11 bases between. The CDR3 is 15 residues long. The CDR3 coding sequence is TGTGCCAGCAGCTTCATGGGGGCTGCTAATGAAAAACTGTTTTTT. It specifies CASSFMGAANEKLFF.

This chain links TRBV7-9 with TRBJ2-4; D might be TRBD2 (6 bases). Trimming left V 5 bases short and J 2 bases short, with 19 bases between. The CDR3 extends over 17 amino acids. Germline assignment: CDR1 SEHNR and CDR2 FQNEAQ (reference sequence). In DNA form, the CDR3 reads TGTGCCAGCAGCCCGCAAGTGGAGGGGCGAACCAAAAACATTCAGTACTTC. Translating it yields CASSPQVEGRTKNIQYF.

The chain employs TRBV6-1 and TRBJ1-2, with 10 nucleotides matching TRBD1. V lost 6 bases to trimming and J lost 3 bases; unmatched junction nucleotides: 4. The V gene's germline CDR1 is MNHNS and CDR2 SASEGT. This CDR3 has 14 residues. The CDR3 coding sequence is TGTGCCAGCAGCAGGACAGGGGGGGACTATGGCTACACCTTC. It yields the protein CASSRTGGDYGYTF.

The chain carries TRBV19 and TRBJ1-3; a weak D match, TRBD1 (6 bases). CDR3 length equals 17 residues. Germline V CDR1 and CDR2: LNHDA, SQIVND (reference sequence). The V end lost 3 bases, the J end lost 0 bases, and 15 bases lay between the germline ends. CDR3 DNA sequence: TGTGCCAGTAGTATGAACAGGGATACTAACTCTGGAAACACCATATATTTT. Residues: CASSMNRDTNSGNTIYF. Full variable domain (outside the CDR3, taken from reference TRBV19 and TRBJ1-3): DGGITQSPKYLFRKEGQNVTLSCEQNLNHDAMYWYRQDPGQGLRLIYYSQIVNDFQKGDIAEGYSVSREKKESFPLTVTSAQKNPTAFYLCASSMNRDTNSGNTIYFGEGSWLTVV.